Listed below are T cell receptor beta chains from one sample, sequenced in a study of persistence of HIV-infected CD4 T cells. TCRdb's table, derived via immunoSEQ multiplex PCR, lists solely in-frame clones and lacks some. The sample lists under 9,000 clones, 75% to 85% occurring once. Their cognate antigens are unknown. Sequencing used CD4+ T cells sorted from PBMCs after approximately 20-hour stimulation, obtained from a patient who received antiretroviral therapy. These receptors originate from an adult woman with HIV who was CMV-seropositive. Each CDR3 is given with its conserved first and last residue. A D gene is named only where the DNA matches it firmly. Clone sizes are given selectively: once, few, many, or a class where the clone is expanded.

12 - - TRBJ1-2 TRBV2 CASSDRRMGYTF TGTGCCAGCAGTGACAGGAGAATGGGCTACACCTTC
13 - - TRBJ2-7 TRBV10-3 CAISEWQAYEQYF TGTGCCATCAGTGAATGGCAGGCCTACGAGCAGTACTTC
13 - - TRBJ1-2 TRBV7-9 CASSLEDTFYYTF TGTGCCAGCAGCTTAGAGGACACTTTTTACTACACCTTC
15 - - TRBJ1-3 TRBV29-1 CSVAVGDRTGNTIYF TGCAGCGTAGCTGTAGGGGACCGGACTGGAAACACCATATATTTT
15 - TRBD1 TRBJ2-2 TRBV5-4 CASSFGQGYTGELFF TGTGCCAGCAGCTTCGGACAGGGTTACACCGGGGAGCTGTTTTTT
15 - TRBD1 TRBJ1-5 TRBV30 CAWRKDRVGNQPQHF TGTGCCTGGAGGAAGGACAGGGTTGGCAATCAGCCCCAGCATTTT
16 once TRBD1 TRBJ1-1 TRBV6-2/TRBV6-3 CASSYSTGARNTEAFF TGTGCCAGCAGTTACTCGACAGGGGCTCGGAACACTGAAGCTTTCTTT
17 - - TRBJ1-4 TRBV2 CASRSTGTVPLNEKLFF TGTGCCAGCAGAAGTACGGGGACGGTGCCTTTGAATGAAAAACTGTTTTTT
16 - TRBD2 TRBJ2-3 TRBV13 CASSLGRTSIPDTQYF TGTGCCAGCAGCTTAGGGCGGACTAGCATTCCAGATACGCAGTATTTT
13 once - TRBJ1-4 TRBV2 CASGFKYNEKLFF TGTGCCAGCGGGTTTAAATATAATGAAAAACTGTTTTTT
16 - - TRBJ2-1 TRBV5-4 CASSAGRTVTYNEQFF TGTGCCAGCAGCGCCGGACGGACAGTCACCTACAATGAGCAGTTCTTC
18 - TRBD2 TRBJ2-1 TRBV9 CASSPRTSGYSSYNEQFF TGTGCCAGCAGCCCCAGGACTAGCGGATACTCCTCCTACAATGAGCAGTTCTTC
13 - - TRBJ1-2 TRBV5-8 CASNVGVTYGYTF TGTGCCAGCAACGTCGGGGTTACCTATGGCTACACCTTC
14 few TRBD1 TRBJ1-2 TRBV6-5 CASSSSGTGVGYTF TGTGCCAGCAGTTCCTCCGGGACAGGGGTCGGCTACACCTTC
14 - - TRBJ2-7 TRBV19 CASSIAQGPYEQYF TGTGCCAGTAGTATAGCCCAGGGGCCCTACGAGCAGTACTTC
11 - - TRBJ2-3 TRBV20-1 CSASPGQRPYF TGCAGTGCATCACCGGGACAAAGGCCGTATTTT
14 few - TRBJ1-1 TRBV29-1 CSVFDSSSNTEAFF TGCAGCGTTTTTGACAGCTCGTCGAACACTGAAGCTTTCTTT
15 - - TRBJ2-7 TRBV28 CASSPHLGGAYEQYF TGTGCCAGCAGTCCTCACCTTGGGGGGGCGTACGAGCAGTACTTC
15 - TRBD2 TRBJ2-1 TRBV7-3 CASSLTGLAGVEQFF TGTGCCAGCAGCTTAACAGGACTAGCGGGAGTCGAGCAGTTCTTC
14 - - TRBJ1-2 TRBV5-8 CASSFLTATYGYTF TGTGCCAGCAGCTTTTTGACAGCTACCTATGGCTACACCTTC
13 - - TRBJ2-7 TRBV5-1 CASSSKVGYEQYF TGCGCCAGCAGCTCCAAAGTCGGCTACGAGCAGTACTTC
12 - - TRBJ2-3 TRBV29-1 CSVEYSTDTQYF TGCAGCGTTGAATACAGCACAGATACGCAGTATTTT
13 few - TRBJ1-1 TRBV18 CASSPVRASEAFF TGTGCCAGCTCCCCAGTCAGAGCGTCTGAAGCTTTCTTT
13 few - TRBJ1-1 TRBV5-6 CASSLARNTEAFF TGTGCCAGCAGCTTGGCCAGGAACACTGAAGCTTTCTTT
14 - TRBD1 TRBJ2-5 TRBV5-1 CASSSGQAQETQYF TGCGCCAGCAGCTCCGGACAGGCACAAGAGACCCAGTACTTC
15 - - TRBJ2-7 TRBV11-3 CASSNGALDSYEQYF TGTGCCAGCAGCAATGGGGCACTGGACAGCTACGAGCAGTACTTC
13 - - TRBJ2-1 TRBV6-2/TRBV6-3 CASSLRSRNEQFF TGTGCCAGCAGCCTCCGGAGCCGGAATGAGCAGTTCTTC
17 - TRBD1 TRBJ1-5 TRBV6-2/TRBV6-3 CASSTRAAGGYSQPQHF TGTGCCAGCAGTACGAGAGCCGCAGGGGGATACAGTCAGCCCCAGCATTTT
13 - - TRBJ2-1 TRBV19 CASASQPYNEQFF TGTGCCAGTGCTTCTCAACCCTACAATGAGCAGTTCTTC
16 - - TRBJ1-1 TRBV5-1 CASSLETGTSNTEAFF TGCGCCAGCAGCTTGGAAACCGGGACATCGAACACTGAAGCTTTCTTT
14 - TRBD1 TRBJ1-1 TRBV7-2 CASSQGQPSREAFF TGTGCCAGCAGCCAGGGACAGCCCAGCAGGGAAGCTTTCTTT
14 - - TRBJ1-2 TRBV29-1 CSVAVNRDSSGYTF TGCAGCGTTGCAGTTAACAGGGATTCAAGTGGCTACACCTTC
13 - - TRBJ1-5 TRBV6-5 CASIGGLNQPQHF TGTGCCAGCATAGGAGGTCTCAATCAGCCCCAGCATTTT
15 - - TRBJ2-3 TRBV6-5 CASSSLKGHTDTQYF TGTGCCAGCAGTTCTCTCAAGGGGCATACAGATACGCAGTATTTT
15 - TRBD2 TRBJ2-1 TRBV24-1 CATSTPGTSGSEQFF TGTGCCACCAGTACTCCGGGGACTAGCGGGAGTGAGCAGTTCTTC
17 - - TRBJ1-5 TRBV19 CASSITNRYGAGQPQHF TGTGCCAGTAGTATAACGAACAGGTACGGAGCGGGTCAGCCCCAGCATTTT
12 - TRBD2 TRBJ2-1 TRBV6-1 CASSVAGLQQFF TGTGCCAGCAGTGTAGCGGGGCTGCAGCAGTTCTTC
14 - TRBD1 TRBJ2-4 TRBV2 CASSGGQGANIQYF TGTGCCAGCAGTGGGGGACAGGGGGCCAACATTCAGTACTTC
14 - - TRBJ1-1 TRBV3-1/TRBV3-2 CASSHHGTNTEAFF TGTGCCAGCAGCCATCATGGAACGAACACTGAAGCTTTCTTT
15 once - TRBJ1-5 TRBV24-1 CATSDAGTFNQPQHF TGTGCCACCAGTGACGCTGGGACCTTCAATCAGCCCCAGCATTTT
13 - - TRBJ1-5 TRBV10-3 CAIGQRVGQPQHF TGTGCCATCGGACAGAGGGTAGGGCAGCCCCAGCATTTT
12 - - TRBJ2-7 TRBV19 CASIGFNSEQYF TGTGCCAGTATAGGGTTCAACTCCGAGCAGTACTTC
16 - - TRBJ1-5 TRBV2 CASSESGLLFNQPQHF TGTGCCAGCAGTGAATCGGGTCTATTATTCAATCAGCCCCAGCATTTT
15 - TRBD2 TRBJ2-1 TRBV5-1 CASSLLAGVLREQFF TGCGCCAGCAGCCTACTAGCGGGAGTTTTACGCGAGCAGTTCTTC
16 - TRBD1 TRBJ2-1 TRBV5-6 CASSLGGTGAYNEQFF TGTGCCAGCAGCCTTGGGGGGACAGGGGCGTACAATGAGCAGTTCTTC